The present T cell receptor beta chain was sequenced within a study of technical replicates of blood from a handful of donors. TCRdb's copy holds only in-frame clones and misses some; the assay was immunoSEQ multiplex PCR. In the table there are 70,000 or so clones, about 90% of which are singletons. The germline V gene encodes CDR1 SGHDT and CDR2 YYEEEE. The CDR3 covers 15 residues. V was shortened by 1 base and J by 2 bases, with 12 bases between the two germline ends. V is TRBV5-6 and J is TRBJ2-5; D might be TRBD1 (5 bases). The sequencing input was PBMCs. The receptor's source is a human donor in good health. Some clones in this sample may be carry-over from other donors' samples. CDR3 nucleotides: TGTGCCAGCAGCTTGAAGGGCAGGGCACAAGAGACCCAGTACTTC. Translation: CASSLKGRAQETQYF.